This T cell receptor beta chain appears in the sequencing data of a study of T cell repertoires in cytomegalovirus infection. The study, taken as a whole, reports: The ex vivo response was dominated by HLA-C-restricted CMV-specific TCR beta clonotypes.

TCRdb reanalysed the reads using MiXCR and keeps one entry per CDR3 protein. The sample carries hundreds of thousands of distinct CDR3 sequences, roughly 34% recorded once. Concerning this clonotype: Antigen: not known.

This clonotype originated in a human donor in good health (CMV status not recorded). Some clones in this sample may be carry-over from other donors' samples. The sample here was cultured PBMCs, taken from culture after CMV antigen stimulation.

The CDR3 reads CASSRRLGTYEQYF. The DNA for the CDR3 is TGTGCCAGCAGTCGGCGACTGGGGACCTACGAGCAGTACTTC. The chain joins TRBV6-5 to TRBJ2-7; D uncertain. The CDR3 sequence is 14 residues long. V lost 5 bases to trimming and J lost 2 bases, with 13 bases between them. CDR1 and CDR2 (germline): MNHEY, SVGAGI.